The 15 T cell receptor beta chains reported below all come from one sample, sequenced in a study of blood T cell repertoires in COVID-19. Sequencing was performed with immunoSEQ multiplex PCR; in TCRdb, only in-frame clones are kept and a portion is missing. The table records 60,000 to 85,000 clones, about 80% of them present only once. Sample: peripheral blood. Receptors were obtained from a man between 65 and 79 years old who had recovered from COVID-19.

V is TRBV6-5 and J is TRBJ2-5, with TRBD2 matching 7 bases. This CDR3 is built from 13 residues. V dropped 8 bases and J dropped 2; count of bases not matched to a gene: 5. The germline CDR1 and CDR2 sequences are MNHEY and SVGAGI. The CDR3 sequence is CASGGSRQETQYF. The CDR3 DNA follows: TGTGCCAGCGGCGGGAGTAGGCAAGAGACCCAGTACTTC.

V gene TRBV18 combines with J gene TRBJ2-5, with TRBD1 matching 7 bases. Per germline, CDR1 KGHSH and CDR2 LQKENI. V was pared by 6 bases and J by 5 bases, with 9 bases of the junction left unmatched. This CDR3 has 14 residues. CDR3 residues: CASSPGTGAETQYF. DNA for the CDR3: TGTGCCAGCTCCCCAGGTACAGGGGCTGAGACCCAGTACTTC.

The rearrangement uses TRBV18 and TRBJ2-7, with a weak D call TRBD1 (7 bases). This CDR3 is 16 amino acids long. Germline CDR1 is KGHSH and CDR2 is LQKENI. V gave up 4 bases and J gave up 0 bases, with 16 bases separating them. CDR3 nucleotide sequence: TGTGCCAGCTCACGGATTGCGGGACAGAGCTCCTACGAGCAGTACTTC. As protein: CASSRIAGQSSYEQYF. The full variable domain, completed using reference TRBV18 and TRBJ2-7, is NAGVMQNPRHLVRRRGQEARLRCSPMKGHSHVYWYRQLPEEGLKFMVYLQKENIIDESGMPKERFSAEFPKEGPSILRIQQVVRGDSAAYFCASSRIAGQSSYEQYFGPGTRLTVT.

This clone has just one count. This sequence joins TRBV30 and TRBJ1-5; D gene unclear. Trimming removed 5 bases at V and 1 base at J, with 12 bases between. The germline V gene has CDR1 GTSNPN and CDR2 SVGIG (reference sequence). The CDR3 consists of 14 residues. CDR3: CAWAGGLSNQPQHF. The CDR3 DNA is TGTGCCTGGGCCGGCGGATTAAGCAATCAGCCCCAGCATTTT.

The CDR3 protein is CAASEGLSYNEQFF. The CDR3 DNA is TGTGCCGCAAGTGAGGGTCTCTCCTACAATGAGCAGTTCTTC. The chain uses TRBV6-5 and TRBJ2-1, with D possibly being TRBD2 (5 bases). This CDR3 is 14 amino acids long. CDR1 and CDR2 (germline): MNHEY, SVGAGI. V was trimmed by 11 bases and J by 0 bases, leaving 14 bases between them.

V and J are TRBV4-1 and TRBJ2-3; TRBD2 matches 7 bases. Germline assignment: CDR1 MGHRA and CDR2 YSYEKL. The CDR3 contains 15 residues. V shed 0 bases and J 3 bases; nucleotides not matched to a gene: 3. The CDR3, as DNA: TGCGCCAGCAGCCAAGACTGGGGGGGGACAGATACGCAGTATTTT. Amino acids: CASSQDWGGTDTQYF.

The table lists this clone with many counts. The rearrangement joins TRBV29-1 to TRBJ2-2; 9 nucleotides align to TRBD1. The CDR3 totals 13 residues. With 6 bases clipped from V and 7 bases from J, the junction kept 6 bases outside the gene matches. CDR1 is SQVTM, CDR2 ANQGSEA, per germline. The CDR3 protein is CSVQTGGGGELFF. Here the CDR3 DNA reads TGCAGCGTGCAGACAGGGGGTGGCGGGGAGCTGTTTTTT.

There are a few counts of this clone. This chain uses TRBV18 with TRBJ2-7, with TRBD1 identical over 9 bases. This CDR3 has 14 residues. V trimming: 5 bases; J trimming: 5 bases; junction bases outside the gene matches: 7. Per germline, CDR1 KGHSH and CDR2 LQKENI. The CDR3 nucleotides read TGTGCCAGCTCATCACAGGGGGCGAGGGACGAGCAGTACTTC. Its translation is CASSSQGARDEQYF.

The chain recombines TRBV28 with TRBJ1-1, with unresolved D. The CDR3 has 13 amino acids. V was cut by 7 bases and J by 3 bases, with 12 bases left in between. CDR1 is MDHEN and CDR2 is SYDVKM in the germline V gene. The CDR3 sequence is CASMREVDTEAFF. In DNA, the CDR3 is TGTGCCAGCATGCGGGAAGTGGACACTGAAGCTTTCTTT.

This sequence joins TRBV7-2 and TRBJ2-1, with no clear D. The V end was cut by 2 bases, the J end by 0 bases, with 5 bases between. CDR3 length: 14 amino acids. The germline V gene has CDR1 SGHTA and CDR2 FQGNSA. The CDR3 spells CASSLSSSYNEQFF. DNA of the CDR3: TGTGCCAGCAGCTTAAGTAGCTCCTACAATGAGCAGTTCTTC.

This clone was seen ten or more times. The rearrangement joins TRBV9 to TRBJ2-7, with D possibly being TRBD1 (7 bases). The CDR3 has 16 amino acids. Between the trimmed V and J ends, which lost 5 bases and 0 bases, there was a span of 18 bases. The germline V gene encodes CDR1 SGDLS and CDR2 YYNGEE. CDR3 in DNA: TGTGCCAGCAGTGGAGGGGGCGCGGGTCGCTCCTACGAGCAGTACTTC. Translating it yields CASSGGGAGRSYEQYF.

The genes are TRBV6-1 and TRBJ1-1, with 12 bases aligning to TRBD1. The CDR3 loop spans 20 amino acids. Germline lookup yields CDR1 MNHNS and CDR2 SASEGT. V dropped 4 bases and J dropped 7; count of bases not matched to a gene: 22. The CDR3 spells CASSASGTGGQGRALGEAFF. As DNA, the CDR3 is TGTGCCAGCAGTGCTTCCGGGACAGGGGGCCAGGGGCGCGCACTGGGTGAAGCTTTCTTT.

The CDR3 DNA is TGTGCCAGCAGCCCAGAGATCTCGCCAGGGATTACTCACTATGGCTACACCTTC. This translates into CASSPEISPGITHYGYTF. The chain carries TRBV7-9 and TRBJ1-2; maybe TRBD1 (5 bases). Looked up from germline, CDR1 is SEHNR and CDR2 is FQNEAQ (reference sequence). Trimming cost V 5 bases and J 3 bases, with 25 bases left between them. The CDR3 consists of 18 residues.

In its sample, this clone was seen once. CDR3: CASSQEPTSGYTDTQYF. The CDR3 DNA reads TGTGCCAGCAGCCAAGAACCGACTAGCGGGTACACAGATACGCAGTATTTT. The chain uses TRBV3-1 (or the pseudogene TRBV3-2) and TRBJ2-3, with 10 bases lining up with TRBD2. The V and J ends lost 0 bases and 2 bases, in that order; junction bases with no gene match: 5. This CDR3 comprises 17 residues. Germline CDR1 is LGHDT and CDR2 is YNNKEL (reference sequence).

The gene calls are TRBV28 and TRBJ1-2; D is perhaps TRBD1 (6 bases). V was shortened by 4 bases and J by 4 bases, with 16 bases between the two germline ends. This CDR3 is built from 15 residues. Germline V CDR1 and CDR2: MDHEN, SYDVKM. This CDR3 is CASSSMGHFTYGYTF. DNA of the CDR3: TGTGCCAGCAGTTCTATGGGACATTTCACCTATGGCTACACCTTC.